This is a list of T cell receptor beta chains from one sample in a study of blood T cell repertoires in COVID-19. Profiling relied on immunoSEQ multiplex PCR, and the TCRdb table lists in-frame clones only, not all of them. The table shows just over 150,000 clones, with 80% to 90% occurring only once. Specimen: peripheral blood. The receptor set was obtained from a woman in her thirties or forties with acute or convalescent COVID-19. Each CDR3 is given with its conserved first and last residue. A D gene is named only where the DNA matches it firmly. Clone size is shown for a subset of rows, as once, few, many or a class of expanded clone.

.,.,TRBJ1-5,TRBV5-6,CASSWREDYSNQPQHF,TGTGCCAGCAGCTGGAGGGAGGATTATAGCAATCAGCCCCAGCATTTT
TRBD2,.,TRBJ2-7,TRBV7-9,CASSFSGRGGEQYF,TGTGCCAGCAGCTTTAGCGGGAGGGGTGGCGAGCAGTACTTC
TRBD1,.,TRBJ1-2,TRBV11-2,CASSLRQGEGYTF,TGTGCCAGCAGCTTGAGACAGGGGGAAGGCTACACCTTC
TRBD1,.,TRBJ1-6,TRBV11-2,CASSLTGGDYNSPLHF,TGTGCCAGCAGCTTAACAGGGGGCGACTATAATTCACCCCTCCACTTT
.,.,TRBJ2-1,TRBV9,CASSIQGGGNEQFF,TGTGCCAGCAGTATACAGGGAGGGGGCAATGAGCAGTTCTTC
TRBD2,.,TRBJ2-5,TRBV5-1,CASSGTGTSGPHQETQYF,TGCGCCAGCAGCGGGACCGGGACTAGCGGACCCCACCAAGAGACCCAGTACTTC
.,.,TRBJ2-7,TRBV3-1/TRBV3-2,CASSRQGPVDYEQYF,TGTGCCAGCAGCCGTCAGGGGCCGGTAGATTACGAGCAGTACTTC
.,.,TRBJ1-5,TRBV12-5,CASGPTGSDSNQPQHF,TGTGCTAGTGGTCCGACGGGATCCGATAGCAATCAGCCCCAGCATTTT
TRBD1,once,TRBJ2-7,TRBV11-3,CASSLGDRYEQYF,TGTGCCAGCAGCTTAGGGGACAGATACGAGCAGTACTTC
.,.,TRBJ2-3,TRBV3-1/TRBV3-2,CASSQVLASTDTQYF,TGTGCCAGCAGCCAGGTACTAGCAAGCACAGATACGCAGTATTTT
.,once,TRBJ2-6,TRBV2,CASRSSSGANVLTF,TGTGCCAGCAGGTCTAGCTCTGGGGCCAACGTCCTGACTTTC
.,.,TRBJ2-2,TRBV11-2,CASSLAGLPSTSNTGELFF,TGTGCCAGCAGCTTAGCCGGACTACCCAGTACGAGCAACACCGGGGAGCTGTTTTTT
TRBD2,.,TRBJ2-3,TRBV2,CASSALRGGWGTDTQYF,TGTGCCAGCAGTGCGTTGCGGGGGGGCTGGGGCACAGATACGCAGTATTTT
.,.,TRBJ1-2,TRBV14,CASSQFKGDHYGYTF,TGTGCCAGCAGCCAATTTAAGGGGGACCACTATGGCTACACCTTC
TRBD2,.,TRBJ2-1,TRBV4-2,CASSHAGTSGTNEQFF,TGTGCCAGCAGCCATGCCGGGACTAGCGGCACGAATGAGCAGTTCTTC
.,once,TRBJ2-5,TRBV4-2,CASSQAAAQETQYF,TGTGCCAGCAGCCAAGCAGCGGCACAAGAGACCCAGTACTTC
.,.,TRBJ2-1,TRBV5-4,CASSLGSRTYNEQFF,TGTGCCAGCAGCTTGGGTAGCAGAACCTACAATGAGCAGTTCTTC
TRBD1,.,TRBJ1-4,TRBV2,CASSGGTVGEKLFF,TGTGCCAGCAGTGGAGGGACAGTGGGGGAAAAACTGTTTTTT
TRBD2,.,TRBJ2-1,TRBV5-1,CASSLLADATYNEQFF,TGCGCCAGCAGCTTACTAGCGGATGCCACCTACAATGAGCAGTTCTTC
TRBD1,.,TRBJ2-7,TRBV15,CATSSRQGVYEQYF,TGTGCCACCAGCAGTAGACAGGGTGTCTACGAGCAGTACTTC
TRBD1,.,TRBJ2-2,TRBV3-1/TRBV3-2,CASSRPGQGARTGELFF,TGTGCCAGCAGCCGACCCGGACAGGGGGCGCGCACCGGGGAGCTGTTTTTT
.,.,TRBJ1-5,TRBV7-2,CASSPDGTYQPQHF,TGTGCCAGCAGCCCGGACGGGACTTATCAGCCCCAGCATTTT
.,.,TRBJ1-4,TRBV30,CAWSSYRVPKNEKLFF,TGTGCCTGGAGCTCTTACCGGGTTCCAAAAAACGAAAAACTGTTTTTT
.,.,TRBJ2-7,TRBV3-1/TRBV3-2,CASSQSSAYEQYF,TGTGCCAGCAGCCAATCAAGCGCATACGAGCAGTACTTC
.,.,TRBJ2-1,TRBV29-1,CSVEFAGRGFYDNEQFF,TGCAGCGTTGAATTCGCCGGTAGGGGTTTCTACGACAATGAGCAGTTCTTC
.,.,TRBJ1-4,TRBV14,CASSQERPSEKLFF,TGTGCCAGCAGCCAAGAGCGGCCAAGCGAAAAACTGTTTTTT
.,.,TRBJ2-7,TRBV11-3,CASSIRLEEQYF,TGTGCCAGCAGCATAAGACTGGAAGAGCAGTACTTC
TRBD1,.,TRBJ2-1,TRBV5-1,CASSRDRLNEQFF,TGCGCCAGCAGCCGGGACAGACTCAATGAGCAGTTCTTC
.,.,TRBJ2-3,TRBV9,CASSVGLTTDTQYF,TGTGCCAGCAGCGTAGGTCTAACCACAGATACGCAGTATTTT
TRBD2,.,TRBJ2-1,TRBV19,CASSTTSVNNEQFF,TGTGCCAGTAGTACGACTAGCGTTAACAATGAGCAGTTCTTC
.,.,TRBJ2-7,TRBV3-1/TRBV3-2,CASSQDVHGGFPYEQYF,TGTGCCAGCAGCCAAGACGTGCACGGAGGGTTCCCCTACGAGCAGTACTTC
.,.,TRBJ2-1,TRBV30,CAWRALRGSYNEQFF,TGTGCCTGGAGAGCCTTACGGGGCTCCTACAATGAGCAGTTCTTC
TRBD2,.,TRBJ2-3,TRBV28,CASRVAGVTDTQYF,TGTGCCAGCAGGGTAGCGGGGGTCACAGATACGCAGTATTTT
.,.,TRBJ1-1,TRBV6-5,CANKDTWAEAFF,TGTGCCAACAAGGACACTTGGGCTGAAGCTTTCTTT
.,once,TRBJ2-7,TRBV7-6,CASSFLGATYEQYF,TGTGCCAGCAGCTTTCTAGGGGCGACCTACGAGCAGTACTTC
TRBD1,.,TRBJ2-2,TRBV5-8,CASRTPGGWTGELFF,TGTGCCAGCAGAACCCCAGGGGGCTGGACCGGGGAGCTGTTTTTT
.,.,TRBJ2-1,TRBV24-1,CATSDFLPAGEQFF,TGTGCCACCAGTGATTTTCTGCCCGCGGGGGAGCAGTTCTTC
.,.,TRBJ1-2,TRBV29-1,CSVESPGGDYGYTF,TGCAGCGTTGAGAGCCCGGGGGGAGACTATGGCTACACCTTC
TRBD2,.,TRBJ2-2,TRBV2,CASKYASGRVGELFF,TGTGCCAGCAAGTATGCTAGCGGGAGGGTCGGGGAGCTGTTTTTT
.,.,TRBJ1-4,TRBV9,CASSGRGYEKLFF,TGTGCCAGCAGCGGACGGGGGTATGAAAAACTGTTTTTT
.,.,TRBJ2-7,TRBV12-1,CASSFTYEQYF,TGTGCCAGCAGCTTTACTTACGAGCAGTACTTC
.,.,TRBJ1-1,TRBV7-7,CASSGGTGQVTEAFF,TGTGCTAGCAGCGGGGGAACAGGGCAAGTCACTGAAGCTTTCTTT
TRBD2,.,TRBJ2-7,TRBV7-2,CASSLGSGTTTSQYF,TGTGCCAGCAGCTTAGGCTCCGGGACTACCACCTCCCAGTACTTC
.,.,TRBJ1-1,TRBV6-6,CASSYATEMNTEAFF,TGTGCCAGCAGTTACGCAACAGAAATGAACACTGAAGCTTTCTTT
.,few,TRBJ2-1,TRBV27,CASSLFQYNEQFF,TGTGCCAGCAGTTTATTTCAGTACAATGAGCAGTTCTTC